This T cell receptor (beta chain) was identified during a study of technical replicates of blood from a few donors. The data were produced by immunoSEQ multiplex PCR, yet TCRdb's version contains in-frame clones alone and is incomplete. The sample lists tens of thousands of clones, 95% occurring once. This clone was counted once. The germline gives CDR1 MDHEN, CDR2 SYDVKM. The CDR3 has 13 residues. The V end was cut by 6 bases, the J end by 1 base, with 10 bases between. This rearrangement joins TRBV28 to TRBJ2-7, with D perhaps TRBD2 (7 bases). Sequencing input: T cells isolated from PBMCs. The receptor's source is a human donor in good health. The CDR3 DNA is TGTGCCAGCAGAGGGGGGGTGTCCTACGAGCAGTACTTC. It codes for CASRGGVSYEQYF.